These 17 T cell receptor beta chains were sequenced from one sample in a study of early T cells in non-severe SARS-CoV-2 infection. MiXCR, applied by TCRdb to the 5' RACE reads, yields one record per CDR3 protein. Here the sample spans over 25,000 distinct CDR3 sequences, roughly 4.3% being singletons. The specimen was whole blood. The origin of the receptors is an adult who was a healthcare worker with PCR-confirmed SARS-CoV-2 infection or an uninfected control (not recorded which).

This clonotype appeared many times. This chain links TRBV6-5 with TRBJ2-7; D perhaps matches TRBD1 (5 bases). The V end was cut by 6 bases, the J end by 2 bases, with 11 bases between. The CDR3 runs 13 residues. Per germline, CDR1 MNHEY and CDR2 SVGAGI. The CDR3 DNA sequence: TGTGCCAGCAGAACGACAGCCACCTACGAGCAGTACTTC. It specifies CASRTTATYEQYF.

This clonotype has a count of ten or more. The rearrangement joins TRBV29-1 to TRBJ2-7; D perhaps matches TRBD2 (6 bases). Germline CDR1 and CDR2: SQVTM and ANQGSEA. V lost 4 bases to trimming and J lost 4 bases, with 8 bases between them. The CDR3 has 11 amino acids. CDR3 nucleotide sequence: TGCAGCGTTGGGAGCGGGTACGAGCAGTACTTC. This encodes CSVGSGYEQYF.

This clonotype was counted at least ten times. This rearrangement joins TRBV9 to TRBJ2-5, with a possible D match to TRBD2 (5 bases). CDR3 length: 16 amino acids. Germline CDR1 is SGDLS and CDR2 is YYNGEE. The V end was cut by 0 bases, the J end by 5 bases, with 17 bases between. Written as DNA, the CDR3 is TGTGCCAGCAGCGTAGCTACGTCTAGCTCCGCGGAGACCCAGTACTTC. It specifies CASSVATSSSAETQYF.

This clonotype was found many times. This rearrangement joins TRBV5-8 to TRBJ2-7; 7 bases match TRBD2. The CDR3 loop spans 17 amino acids. The germline gives CDR1 SGHTS, CDR2 YDEGEE. J lost 0 bases, V lost 0 bases, and 9 bases had no gene match. The CDR3 coding sequence is TGTGCCAGCAGCTTGGGGCTAGCGGCACATTCCTCCTACGAGCAGTACTTC. It yields the protein CASSLGLAAHSSYEQYF.

This clonotype was seen many times. The chain combines TRBV6-4 with TRBJ2-2; possibly TRBD1 for D (5 bases). This CDR3 contains 13 residues. Germline CDR1 is MRHNA and CDR2 is SNTAGT. V gave up 2 bases and J gave up 5 bases, with 6 bases separating them. The CDR3 spells CASSDRGTGELFF. In nucleotides, the CDR3 is TGTGCCAGCAGTGACAGGGGTACCGGGGAGCTGTTTTTT.

This clonotype was observed a single time. A read error is possible here, since a much larger clone lies one base away. The chain carries TRBV5-5 and TRBJ1-1; 7 nucleotides agree with TRBD1. After removal of 7 bases from V and 4 bases from J, the junction contained 10 bases not matched to a gene. This CDR3 is 14 amino acids long. Germline assignment: CDR1 SGHKS and CDR2 YYEKEE (reference sequence). Written as DNA, the CDR3 is TGTGCCAGCGGCTCCAGGGACAGCCTCACTGAAGCTTTCTTT. Translation gives CASGSRDSLTEAFF. The complete variable domain, with remaining parts taken from reference TRBV5-5 and TRBJ1-1, reads DAGVTQSPTHLIKTRGQQVTLRCSPISGHKSVSWYQQVLGQGPQFIFQYYEKEERGRGNFPDRFSARQFPNYSSELNVNALLLGDSALYLCASGSRDSLTEAFFGQGTRLTVV.

This clonotype was recorded many times. The V and J genes are TRBV5-5 and TRBJ2-1; TRBD2 matches at 12 bases. V shed 3 bases, J shed 8 bases, and the junction held 9 bases outside the gene matches. The CDR3 consists of 16 residues. Germline lookup yields CDR1 SGHKS and CDR2 YYEKEE (reference sequence). The DNA of the CDR3 is TGTGCCAGCAGCTCAATGACTAGCGGGAGTACAGATGAGCAGTTCTTC. Protein: CASSSMTSGSTDEQFF.

Note on this clonotype: Mismatch with germline at one junction end may stem from a read error. The J gene is TRBJ2-3, the V gene TRBV7-3; D unclear. The germline V gene encodes CDR1 SGHTA and CDR2 FQGTGA. The CDR3 sequence is 16 residues long. The CDR3 loop reads CASSSRSTISTDTRYF. For the CDR3, the DNA is TGTGCCAGCAGCAGCAGATCAACGATTAGCACAGATACGCGGTATTTT.

This clonotype was counted ten times or more. This chain uses TRBV7-9 with TRBJ1-6; the D gene is possibly TRBD1 (5 bases). CDR3 length equals 15 residues. Trimming shortened V by 2 bases and J by 4 bases, and 9 bases separated the two germline ends. Germline V gives CDR1 SEHNR, CDR2 FQNEAQ (reference sequence). Here the CDR3 DNA reads TGTGCCAGCAGCTTACCGGGACGGTATAATTCACCCCTCCACTTT. This codes for CASSLPGRYNSPLHF.

This clonotype was observed at least ten times. This chain connects TRBV7-8 to TRBJ1-6; 8 positions match TRBD1. Losses at the gene ends were 5 bases for V and 3 bases for J; bases not matched to a gene: 9. CDR1 is SGHVS, CDR2 FQNEAQ, per germline. This CDR3 region has 17 residues. CDR3 in amino acids: CASSRTGGYDYNSPLHF. The CDR3 DNA is TGTGCCAGCAGCCGTACAGGGGGATATGACTATAATTCACCCCTCCACTTT.

This clonotype appeared many times. The chain carries TRBV5-8 and TRBJ2-1; D might be TRBD2 (5 bases). V was cut by 0 bases and J by 11 bases, with 18 bases left in between. The germline CDR1 and CDR2 sequences are SGHTS and YDEGEE. The CDR3 sequence is 15 residues long. Written as DNA, the CDR3 is TGTGCCAGCAGCTTGGAGCTCAAGGTGCTAGCAAAGCAGTTCTTC. This codes for CASSLELKVLAKQFF.

V usage is TRBV28 and J usage is TRBJ2-3, with 7 bases fitting TRBD1. The CDR3 is made up of 14 amino acids. Germline CDR1 and CDR2: MDHEN and SYDVKM. The V gene end was trimmed by 5 bases and the J gene end by 6 bases; junction bases not matched to a gene: 8. CDR3 sequence reads: CASSPGTEVDTQYF. For the CDR3, the DNA is TGTGCCAGCAGTCCTGGGACAGAAGTCGATACGCAGTATTTT.

This clonotype appeared many times. The CDR3 protein is CATSVRDTQYF. The CDR3 coding sequence is TGTGCCACCAGTGTTAGGGATACGCAGTATTTT. The chain recombines TRBV24-1 with TRBJ2-3; D gene uncertain. V lost 5 bases and J 6 bases, leaving 5 bases between the germline ends. CDR1 is KGHDR, CDR2 SFDVKD, per germline. There are 11 residues in the CDR3.

V and J are TRBV24-1 and TRBJ1-5; D call uncertain. CDR1 is KGHDR, CDR2 SFDVKD, per germline. Trimming took off 0 bases at V and 1 base at J, with 3 bases between the two ends. The CDR3 runs to 14 residues. The CDR3 loop is CATSDLQSNQPQHF. CDR3 coding DNA: TGTGCCACCAGTGATTTGCAAAGCAATCAGCCCCAGCATTTT.

In this sample, this clonotype turned up a few times. The chain has TRBV27 and TRBJ2-5; 8 bases line up with TRBD2. After removal of 8 bases from V and 3 bases from J, the junction contained 8 bases not matched to a gene. There are 14 residues in the CDR3. Per the germline V gene, CDR1 is MNHEY and CDR2 is SMNVEV (reference sequence). CDR3 amino acids: CASRLGSGEETQYF. DNA of the CDR3: TGTGCCAGCCGACTAGGTAGCGGGGAAGAGACCCAGTACTTC.

In its sample, this clonotype was seen many times. V is TRBV7-9 and J is TRBJ1-3; D is ambiguous. The V gene lost 5 bases and the J gene lost 3 bases, with 14 bases spanning the gap. CDR3 length: 15 residues. Germline V lookup: CDR1 SEHNR, CDR2 FQNEAQ (reference sequence). The CDR3 DNA reads TGTGCCAGCAGCCCGAAGATCCGTTATGGAAACACCATATATTTT. Its translation: CASSPKIRYGNTIYF. The whole variable domain, remainder taken from reference TRBV7-9 and TRBJ1-3, is DTGVSQNPRHKITKRGQNVTFRCDPISEHNRLYWYRQTLGQGPEFLTYFQNEAQLEKSRLLSDRFSAERPKGSFSTLEIQRTEQGDSAMYLCASSPKIRYGNTIYFGEGSWLTVV.

This clonotype showed up just a few times. The chain employs TRBV20-1 and TRBJ2-1; D is perhaps TRBD1 (6 bases). The CDR3 extends over 17 amino acids. V was cut by 1 base and J by 1 base, with 17 bases left in between. Per germline, CDR1 DFQATT and CDR2 SNEGSKA (reference sequence). CDR3 coding DNA: TGCAGTGCTAGAGTCCCCTCAGGGGCCTTATCCTACAATGAGCAGTTCTTC. Its translation: CSARVPSGALSYNEQFF.